The 18 T cell receptor beta chains reported below all come from one sample, sequenced in a study of shared clonotypes between healthy human individuals (dated by TCRdb to 2020 to 2021). Receptor amplification or capture employed the immunoSEQ multiplex PCR assay. The clones in this table, taken by TCRdb from immuneACCESS, are in-frame only. Not every clone is retained; where verified, under half of the shortfall comes from an unresolved V gene, and the cause of the rest is unknown. The sample table shows some 2,000,000 clones, and roughly 95% are seen once. Of the sample, 0.1% to 0.15% is held by the ten largest clones. Sequencing used naive CD4+ T cells sorted from blood. What this sample's cell subset or site label stands for: CD45RA+ positively selected. These receptors originate from a man aged 18 to 30 in good health.

The chain couples TRBV5-4 to TRBJ2-7, with 10 bases that match TRBD2. V gave up 0 bases and J gave up 5 bases; unmatched junction bases: 5. CDR1 and CDR2 (germline): SGHNT, YYREEE (reference sequence). The CDR3 contains 15 residues. The CDR3 sequence: CASSLVSSGSHEQYF. For the CDR3, the DNA is TGTGCCAGCAGCTTGGTGTCTAGCGGGAGCCACGAGCAGTACTTC.

The CDR3 is CASSVSPASGTETQYF. In nucleotides, the CDR3 is TGTGCCAGCAGCGTATCCCCCGCTAGCGGGACGGAGACCCAGTACTTC. The genes are TRBV9 and TRBJ2-5, with TRBD2 identical over 9 bases. Trimming removed 1 base from V and 5 bases from J; junction bases left unmatched: 9. This CDR3 comprises 16 residues. The germline V gene encodes CDR1 SGDLS and CDR2 YYNGEE.

V gene TRBV7-2 combines with J gene TRBJ2-7; D possibly corresponds to TRBD2 (5 bases). Looked up from germline, CDR1 is SGHTA and CDR2 is FQGNSA. The CDR3 is 15 amino acids. Trimming cost V 5 bases and J 2 bases, with 16 bases left between them. The CDR3 sequence is CASSQRRGSAYEQYF. In DNA, the CDR3 is TGTGCCAGCAGCCAGAGGCGAGGGTCCGCCTACGAGCAGTACTTC.

This sequence joins TRBV10-3 and TRBJ2-5; TRBD1 aligns across 9 bases. The CDR3 is 15 residues long. Germline assignment: CDR1 ENHRY and CDR2 SYGVKD. V shed 10 bases and J 4 bases; nucleotides not matched to a gene: 13. CDR3 bases: TGTGCCAGTCAGCCAACACAGGGGGCTGGAGAGACCCAGTACTTC. Translating it yields CASQPTQGAGETQYF.

The chain employs TRBV5-1 and TRBJ2-1, with D tentatively TRBD2 (6 bases). Between the trimmed V and J ends, which lost 4 bases and 3 bases, there was a span of 14 bases. CDR1 SGHRS and CDR2 YFSETQ come from the germline V gene. The CDR3 has 15 residues. The CDR3 spells CASSPGSSGYNEQFF. The DNA for the CDR3 is TGCGCCAGCAGCCCGGGGAGTAGCGGCTACAATGAGCAGTTCTTC.

The rearrangement uses TRBV28 and TRBJ1-1, with a possible D match to TRBD1 (6 bases). Germline CDR1 is MDHEN and CDR2 is SYDVKM. V lost 5 bases and J 4 bases, leaving 11 bases between the germline ends. CDR3 length: 13 residues. CDR3 amino acids: CASSVTGRTEAFF. The CDR3 DNA reads TGTGCCAGCAGTGTCACAGGGCGCACTGAAGCTTTCTTT.

This clone occurred once. V usage is TRBV27 and J usage is TRBJ2-7; 9 nucleotides align to TRBD2. The V segment lost 0 bases and the J segment 1 base; nucleotides outside the gene matches: 10. There are 18 residues in the CDR3. Germline V gene data show CDR1 as MNHEY and CDR2 as SMNVEV (reference sequence). CDR3 protein: CASSLSGFLAGRSYEQYF. The CDR3 coding sequence is TGTGCCAGCAGTTTATCGGGTTTTCTAGCGGGACGGTCCTACGAGCAGTACTTC.

This chain links TRBV5-1 with TRBJ2-2; TRBD2 aligns across 9 bases. J lost 6 bases, V lost 7 bases, and 10 bases had no gene match. Looked up from germline, CDR1 is SGHRS and CDR2 is YFSETQ. This CDR3 comprises 15 residues. CDR3 nucleotides: TGCGCCAGCGGCGAAGGGGTAGCGGGAGCCGGGGAGCTGTTTTTT. Translating it yields CASGEGVAGAGELFF. Variable domain in full (rest from reference TRBV5-1 and TRBJ2-2): KAGVTQTPRYLIKTRGQQVTLSCSPISGHRSVSWYQQTPGQGLQFLFEYFSETQRNKGNFPGRFSGRQFSNSRSEMNVSTLELGDSALYLCASGEGVAGAGELFFGEGSRLTVL.

The rearrangement joins TRBV19 to TRBJ1-2; 12 bases align to TRBD1. The CDR3 has 15 residues. V trimming: 3 bases; J trimming: 5 bases; junction bases outside the gene matches: 4. Germline lookup yields CDR1 LNHDA and CDR2 SQIVND (reference sequence). The CDR3 bases are TGTGCCAGTAGTATGGGGACAGGGGGCGTATATGGCTACACCTTC. This codes for CASSMGTGGVYGYTF.

The gene calls are TRBV2 and TRBJ1-2; D gene unclear. V dropped 4 bases and J dropped 0 bases, with 12 bases sitting between them. Germline V gene data show CDR1 as SNHLY and CDR2 as FYNNEI. There are 15 residues in the CDR3. The chain's CDR3 is CASSVQLLANYGYTF. The CDR3, as DNA: TGTGCCAGCAGTGTTCAGCTGTTAGCTAACTATGGCTACACCTTC. The variable domain in full, completed from reference TRBV2 and TRBJ1-2, reads EPEVTQTPSHQVTQMGQEVILRCVPISNHLYFYWYRQILGQKVEFLVSFYNNEISEKSEIFDDQFSVERPDGSNFTLKIRSTKLEDSAMYFCASSVQLLANYGYTFGSGTRLTVV.

The V gene is TRBV11-2, the J gene TRBJ1-6; the D gene is possibly TRBD1 (6 bases). This CDR3 is 15 amino acids long. The germline V gene has CDR1 SGHAT and CDR2 FQNNGV. Trimming stripped 1 base from V and 7 bases from J, with 11 bases between. The CDR3 DNA follows: TGTGCCAGCAGCTTAGCGAGGACAGAAAATTCACCCCTCCACTTT. This codes for CASSLARTENSPLHF.

The rearrangement joins TRBV9 to TRBJ1-4; no clear D gene. This CDR3 is 13 amino acids long. Per germline, CDR1 SGDLS and CDR2 YYNGEE. V was pared by 8 bases and J by 11 bases, with 19 bases between. CDR3 DNA: TGTGCCAGGCCCCGGGTATTGATTAGGAAACTGTTTTTT. It specifies CARPRVLIRKLFF. The full variable domain, with the rest looked up from reference TRBV9 and TRBJ1-4, is DSGVTQTPKHLITATGQRVTLRCSPRSGDLSVYWYQQSLDQGLQFLIQYYNGEERAKGNILERFSAQQFPDLHSELNLSSLELGDSALYFCARPRVLIRKLFFGSGTQLSVL.

This chain links TRBV6-5 with TRBJ2-1; D gene uncertain. CDR1 and CDR2 from the germline V gene are MNHEY and SVGAGI. The germline V and J ends were trimmed by 2 bases and 1 base, with 6 bases remaining between them. This CDR3 contains 14 residues. The CDR3 here is CASSYAESYNEQFF. DNA for the CDR3: TGTGCCAGCAGTTACGCGGAGTCCTACAATGAGCAGTTCTTC.

The V gene is TRBV30, the J gene TRBJ1-3, with 7 bases that match TRBD1. In germline, CDR1 is GTSNPN, CDR2 SVGIG (reference sequence). The CDR3 runs 13 residues. Losses at the gene ends were 6 bases for V and 5 bases for J; bases not matched to a gene: 7. The DNA of the CDR3 is TGTGCCTGCGACAGGGAGTACAGAAACACCATATATTTT. It is translated as CACDREYRNTIYF.

The gene calls are TRBV28 and TRBJ1-5; no clear D gene. CDR3 length equals 15 residues. V gave up 4 bases and J gave up 2 bases, with 12 bases separating them. Germline loops: CDR1 MDHEN, CDR2 SYDVKM. CDR3 DNA sequence: TGTGCCAGCAGTTCAAGCGGATTGGGCAATCAGCCCCAGCATTTT. The encoded protein is CASSSSGLGNQPQHF.

Remarks on this clone: The same CDR3 can be traced to other DNA sequences in this sample. In DNA, the CDR3 is TGTGCCAGCAGCAGGGGGCAGGGAAACACTGAAGCTTTCTTT. Encoded protein: CASSRGQGNTEAFF. The chain combines TRBV6-5 with TRBJ1-1; 8 bases line up with TRBD1. The germline V gene encodes CDR1 MNHEY and CDR2 SVGAGI. V shed 6 bases, J shed 2 bases, and the junction held 5 bases outside the gene matches. This CDR3 has 14 residues.

The V call is TRBV6-1, the J call TRBJ2-5, with TRBD2 identical over 11 bases. The CDR3 is made up of 16 amino acids. Germline trimming cut 4 bases from V and 5 bases from J; bases unmatched to any gene: 9. Germline-derived CDR1 and CDR2 are MNHNS and SASEGT. The CDR3 DNA follows: TGTGCCAGCAGTGCCGTAGCGGGGGGGCAGCAGGAGACCCAGTACTTC. Protein: CASSAVAGGQQETQYF.

This chain connects TRBV30 to TRBJ2-1; D unresolved. This CDR3 has 13 residues. The V gene lost 3 bases and the J gene lost 3 bases, with 9 bases spanning the gap. The germline V gene encodes CDR1 GTSNPN and CDR2 SVGIG (reference sequence). The chain's CDR3 is CAWRGDVYNEQFF. CDR3 coding DNA: TGTGCCTGGAGAGGAGATGTCTACAATGAGCAGTTCTTC.